Below are 12 T cell receptor beta chains sequenced from a single sample in a study of beta chain features in type 1 diabetes. The authors reverse transcribed all of the isolated RNA, so sequencing captured expressed TCRB transcripts. Sequencing was performed with immunoSEQ multiplex PCR; in TCRdb, only in-frame clones are kept and a portion is missing. Of just over 450,000 clones listed, approximately 30% were seen once; the top ten hold about 0.065%. The material sequenced was naive CD4+ T cells from blood. The receptors come from a young man in good health.

This clone was seen a few times. Different DNA sequences within this sample yield the same CDR3. The rearrangement joins TRBV29-1 to TRBJ2-3; 8 nucleotides line up with TRBD1. The CDR3 is made up of 12 amino acids. Germline loops: CDR1 SQVTM, CDR2 ANQGSEA. After removal of 4 bases from V and 6 bases from J, the junction contained 3 bases not matched to a gene. This CDR3 is CSVAQGADTQYF. In DNA, the CDR3 is TGCAGCGTTGCCCAGGGGGCCGATACGCAGTATTTT.

V usage is TRBV14 and J usage is TRBJ2-5; D may be TRBD2 (6 bases). With 3 bases removed from V and 2 bases from J, the gap between germline ends came to 16 bases. This CDR3 has 16 residues. The germline CDR1 and CDR2 sequences are SGHDN and FVKESK. The CDR3 DNA reads TGTGCCAGCAGCCAGTTCGCTAGCGTAACTCAAGAGACCCAGTACTTC. This gives the protein CASSQFASVTQETQYF.

This chain connects TRBV2 to TRBJ2-3; D remains unclear. The CDR3 runs 12 residues. V was cut by 6 bases and J by 0 bases, with 4 bases left in between. Germline assignment: CDR1 SNHLY and CDR2 FYNNEI. The CDR3 region is CASRISTDTQYF. The CDR3 DNA reads TGTGCCAGCAGAATCAGCACAGATACGCAGTATTTT.

The J gene is TRBJ2-1, the V gene TRBV2; D is undetermined. Germline V CDR1 and CDR2: SNHLY, FYNNEI. The V end was cut by 6 bases, the J end by 6 bases, with 9 bases between. The CDR3 covers 12 residues. DNA for the CDR3: TGTGCCAGCAGGGAGAGAGTCAATGAGCAGTTCTTC. Its protein product is CASRERVNEQFF.

The rearrangement uses TRBV27 and TRBJ1-2, with D tentatively TRBD1 (5 bases). There are 13 residues in the CDR3. CDR1 is MNHEY, CDR2 SMNVEV, per germline (reference sequence). The V gene lost 5 bases and the J gene lost 2 bases, with 9 bases spanning the gap. The CDR3 here is CASSEQENYGYTF. CDR3 bases: TGTGCCAGCAGTGAACAGGAAAACTATGGCTACACCTTC.

The chain carries TRBV11-2 and TRBJ2-5; 13 nucleotides align to TRBD2. The germline gives CDR1 SGHAT, CDR2 FQNNGV. The CDR3 has 14 residues. The trim removed 7 bases at V and 4 bases at J, leaving 3 bases unmatched. CDR3: CASNGLAGAETQYF. The CDR3 DNA follows: TGTGCCAGCAACGGACTAGCGGGAGCAGAGACCCAGTACTTC.

This chain links TRBV25-1 with TRBJ2-1; 12 bases line up with TRBD1. The V and J ends lost 5 bases and 8 bases, in that order; junction bases with no gene match: 10. This CDR3 region has 16 residues. CDR1 and CDR2 from the germline V gene are MGHDK and SYGVNS. The CDR3 sequence: CASSPMGDRGRDEQFF. CDR3 nucleotides: TGTGCCAGCAGTCCCATGGGGGACAGGGGGCGGGATGAGCAGTTCTTC. Full variable domain (rest looked up from reference TRBV25-1 and TRBJ2-1): EADIYQTPRYLVIGTGKKITLECSQTMGHDKMYWYQQDPGMELHLIHYSYGVNSTEKGDLSSESTVSRIRTEHFPLTLESARPSHTSQYLCASSPMGDRGRDEQFFGPGTRLTVL.

The gene calls are TRBV2 and TRBJ2-7, with D possibly matching TRBD2 (5 bases). The germline V gene has CDR1 SNHLY and CDR2 FYNNEI. The CDR3 has 13 amino acids. V was clipped by 4 bases and J by 2 bases, with 9 bases between them. The CDR3 loop is CASSADWAYEQYF. In nucleotides, the CDR3 is TGTGCCAGCAGTGCGGACTGGGCCTACGAGCAGTACTTC.

The CDR3, as DNA: TGTGCCAGCACCCCCGGGAGGGGCTACGAGCAGTACTTC. As protein: CASTPGRGYEQYF. The chain recombines TRBV11-2 with TRBJ2-7, with 8 bases lining up with TRBD2. This CDR3 spans 13 amino acids. The trim removed 7 bases at V and 3 bases at J, leaving 5 bases unmatched. CDR1 and CDR2 (germline): SGHAT, FQNNGV.

Of note for this clone: The sample carries other DNA sequences with the same CDR3. The chain has TRBV4-1 and TRBJ2-3, with no clear D. Germline V gene lookup returns CDR1 MGHRA and CDR2 YSYEKL. V was clipped by 1 base and J by 5 bases, with 7 bases between them. There are 13 residues in the CDR3. The DNA of the CDR3 is TGCGCCAGCAGCCAAGGCGTGGGAGATACGCAGTATTTT. Protein product: CASSQGVGDTQYF.

This clone was detected only a few times. V and J are TRBV28 and TRBJ2-3; tentative D call: TRBD1 (6 bases). V was trimmed by 0 bases and J by 0 bases, leaving 13 bases between them. The germline gives CDR1 MDHEN, CDR2 SYDVKM. This CDR3 comprises 17 residues. CDR3 sequence reads: CASSLWDSEASTDTQYF. CDR3 nucleotide sequence: TGTGCCAGCAGTTTATGGGACAGCGAGGCTAGCACAGATACGCAGTATTTT.

The chain links TRBV30 to TRBJ1-4, with TRBD1 matching over 7 bases. The germline CDR1 and CDR2 sequences are GTSNPN and SVGIG (reference sequence). Germline trimming cut 1 base from V and 7 bases from J; bases unmatched to any gene: 6. The CDR3 runs 14 residues. The CDR3 is CAWSEPGGGEKLFF. The CDR3 region has the DNA TGTGCCTGGAGTGAGCCAGGGGGTGGTGAAAAACTGTTTTTT.